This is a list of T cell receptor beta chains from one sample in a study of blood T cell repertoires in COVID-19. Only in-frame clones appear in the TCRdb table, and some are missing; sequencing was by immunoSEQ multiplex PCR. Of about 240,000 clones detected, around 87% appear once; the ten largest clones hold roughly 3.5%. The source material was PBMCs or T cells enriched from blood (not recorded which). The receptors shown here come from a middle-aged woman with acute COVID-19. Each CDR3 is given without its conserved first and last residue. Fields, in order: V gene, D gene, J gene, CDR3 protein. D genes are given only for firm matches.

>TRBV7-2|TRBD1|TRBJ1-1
ASRPTGGTEAF
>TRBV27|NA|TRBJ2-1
ASSFSTSGHLEQF
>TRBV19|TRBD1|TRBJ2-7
ASSRDRNSYEQY
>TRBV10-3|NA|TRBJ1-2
AISESPRVGNYGYT
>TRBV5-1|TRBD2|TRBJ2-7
ASSPGLANEQY
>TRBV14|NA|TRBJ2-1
ASSPGLRHEQF
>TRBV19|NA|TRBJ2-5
ASSSLQRRQETQY
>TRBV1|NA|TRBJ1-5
TSSHAGFPKPQH
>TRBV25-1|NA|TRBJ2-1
ASSPPHNEQF
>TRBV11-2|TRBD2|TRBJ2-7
ASSTGLGAYEQY
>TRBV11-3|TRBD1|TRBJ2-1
ASSIRGTGKYNEQF
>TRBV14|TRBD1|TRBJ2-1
ASSPWRTGGNEQF
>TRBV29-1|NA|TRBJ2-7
SVASRRDSYEQY
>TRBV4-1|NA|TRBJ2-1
ASSQDFRENNEQF
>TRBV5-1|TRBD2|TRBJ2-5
ASSLVPPSGGETQY
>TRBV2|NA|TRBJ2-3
ASSLFRDDTQY
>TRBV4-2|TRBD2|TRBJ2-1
ASSHTSGAADEQF
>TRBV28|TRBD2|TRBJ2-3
ATQRFSGLAGGAQY
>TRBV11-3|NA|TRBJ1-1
ASSEPGGGFTEAF
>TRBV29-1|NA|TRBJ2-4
SVRPGQEPNIQY
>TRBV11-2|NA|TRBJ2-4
ASSFFLRETENIQY
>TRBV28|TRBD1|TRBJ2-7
ASSLTGTDPSRNSYEQY
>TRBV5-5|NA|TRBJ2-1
ASSQSSAYNEQF
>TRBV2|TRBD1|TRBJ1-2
ASRGGQAYGYT
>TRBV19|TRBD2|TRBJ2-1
ASSPFPSGRYNEQF
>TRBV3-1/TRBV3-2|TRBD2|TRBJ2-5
ASVASGRQQETQY
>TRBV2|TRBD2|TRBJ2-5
ASIGGGQETQY
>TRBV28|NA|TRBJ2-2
ASSGGTVPGELF
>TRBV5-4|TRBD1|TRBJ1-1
ASSLFPTGNFGEAF
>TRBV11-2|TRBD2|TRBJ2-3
ASSPRLAGTDTQY
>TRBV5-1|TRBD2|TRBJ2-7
ASSPGLAGKGGYEQY
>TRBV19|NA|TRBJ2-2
ASSMGYTGELF
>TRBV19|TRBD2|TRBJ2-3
ASSIRGAGGPTDTQY
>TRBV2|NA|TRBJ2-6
ASSGLGGPGANVLT
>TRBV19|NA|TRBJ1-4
ASSTGDNEKLF
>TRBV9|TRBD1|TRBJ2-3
ASSVGGSAGGQY
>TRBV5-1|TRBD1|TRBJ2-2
ASSLGQGTGELF
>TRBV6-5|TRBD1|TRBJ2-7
ASSRGQVGEQY
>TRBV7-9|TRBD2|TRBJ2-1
ASSSGTSGSIYNEQF
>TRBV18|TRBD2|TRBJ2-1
ASSLRTSGYNEQF
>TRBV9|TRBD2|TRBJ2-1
ASSPLAGSNNEQF
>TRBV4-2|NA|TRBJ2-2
ASSQVTGSVEELF
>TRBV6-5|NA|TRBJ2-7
ASSKGAGESYEQY
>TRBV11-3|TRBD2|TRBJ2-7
ASSLDRTGGPEFHEQY
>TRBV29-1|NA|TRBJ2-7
SASTGAGVSYEQY
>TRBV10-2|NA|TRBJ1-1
ASTWTGNFEAF
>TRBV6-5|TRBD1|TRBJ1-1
ASRTGRNTEAF
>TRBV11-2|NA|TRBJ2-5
ASSSRLGGKTQY
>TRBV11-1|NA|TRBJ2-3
ASSLARVDTQY